This paragraph reports one T cell receptor (beta chain). V was cut by 7 bases and J by 4 bases, with 17 bases left in between. The CDR3 length is 15 residues. The germline V gene encodes CDR1 SNHLY and CDR2 FYNNEI. The data belong to a study of beta chain features in type 1 diabetes. Naive, central memory, regulatory and stem cell-like memory cells within the CD4+ compartment were sorted using CD45RO/CCR7/CD25/CD127/CD95/CD27. TCRB transcripts that were expressed got sequenced, as all of the isolated RNA had been reverse transcribed. Using immunoSEQ multiplex PCR, the repertoire was profiled, and TCRdb retains in-frame clones only, with some absent. Of some 900,000 clones in the sample, about a sixth are singletons; the top ten hold roughly 0.025%.

This chain uses TRBV2 with TRBJ2-1; either TRBD1 or TRBD2 may fit D (5 bases each). What was sequenced was naive CD4+ T cells from blood. This clonotype originated in a young woman in good health. The CDR3 sequence is CASINPGRTYNEQFF. The DNA for the CDR3 is TGTGCCAGCATCAATCCGGGACGAACATACAATGAGCAGTTCTTC.